The present entry profiles one TCR beta chain with its context. Its recognized antigen is unknown. No qualities accompany the bases; no much larger clone lies one base away. Using the deep immunoSEQ assay, TCR CDR3 regions were amplified from genomic DNA by multiplex PCR. For each cell subset, the extracted genomic DNA was distributed evenly across all wells of several immunoSEQ 96-well plates, and each plate served as one replicate. For sorted subsets, roughly 200 ng of genomic DNA, equivalent to some 30,000 T cell genomes, went into each replicate PCR. The purified libraries were quantified using a Qubit 3.0 fluorometer, sized with a Bioanalyzer 2100, and then quantified again using the KAPA Library Quantification kit. Every immunoSEQ 96-well plate was sequenced on a separate single-read 150-cycle Illumina NextSeq 550 flow cell. In the original analysis: Because only junctional sequences without quality scores were contained in the immunoSEQ output, filtering matching that applied to full-length reads could not be performed. Sequences were annotated with PyIR, a Python wrapper for IgBLAST v1.9, using IMGT germline references to assign V/J genes and CDR3. Reads were removed for weak V/J assignments (E-value above 1e-6), missing CDR3, stop codons, out-of-frame junctions, or ambiguous translated residues. A V3J clonotype was defined by an identical inferred V gene, J gene, and CDR3 amino acid sequence. The percentage overlap between two repertoires was calculated by dividing the number of shared unique clonotypes by the size of the smaller repertoire. Richness of each repertoire was evaluated using RTK rarefaction, the Chao1 estimator, and Recon v2.1 estimates of unobserved clonotypes. Generation probabilities for all TCRbeta clonotypes obtained by the gDNA method from a few donors were computed using OLGA. Sourced from immuneACCESS, this table was stored by TCRdb with only in-frame sequences that have V and J called. A share of the clones is absent; for the studies checked, an unresolved V gene accounts for under half, and the remainder has no known explanation. That table gives V, J and clone size, and the DNA gave D and trimming. This sample has over a million clones in its table, and roughly 98.5% of those were observed once. 0.36% of the sample is held by the ten biggest clonotypes.

The sample belongs to a study of shared clonotypes between healthy human individuals (dated by TCRdb to the early 2020s). A note on the overall study: The cohort comprised a couple of women and a few men aged 18 to 49 years. To increase sequencing depth and limit assay-specific biases, different laboratories used diverse techniques to prepare libraries and sequence TCR repertoires. Per donor, leukapheresis produced somewhere between about 0.8 and 9 billion PBMCs. For each donor, CD4 naive and CD4 memory were each run on three plates, CD8 naive on two plates, and CD8 memory on one plate. The study deeply sequenced blood TCR repertoires of five healthy adults to estimate repertoire size and the extent of clonotype sharing between individuals. The research as a whole found: Pairwise subsampling led to the expectation that sequencing depth would affect the degree of clonotype sharing among donors. Sampling was restricted to blood, and TCR repertoires in tissues likely differ from the TCR repertoires found in blood. Larger estimated clonotype richness was generally found for naive subsets than for memory subsets. Across a handful of donors, approximately 5% of naive CD4, roughly 3.4% of naive CD8, 2.3% of memory CD4, and over 0.35% of memory CD8 clonotypes were shared. Because the study included only a small number of donors, the genetic and exposure-history diversity represented was limited. Incomplete sequencing was indicated by rarefaction of sorted-subset datasets, despite the large sequencing depth. Higher generation probabilities were observed for clonotypes shared by all four sorted-subset donors than for non-shared clonotypes.

V sheds 7 bases and J sheds 3 bases, leaving 22 bases between their ends. The CDR1 and CDR2 encoded by the germline V gene (reference sequence) are MNHEY and SMNVEV. The CDR3, cysteine through phenylalanine, is 16 amino acids long. CDR3 DNA only is kept here, 48 bases in frame from base 1. Healthy HIV-negative adults with no recently reported acute infections or vaccinations were included as donors. All donors were Caucasian adults living in Nashville, Tennessee, USA. CD4+ T cells were enriched by magnetic negative selection, after which naive cells were positively selected on CD45RA and the negative fraction was taken as the memory subset. Blood was collected by leukapheresis, and PBMCs were isolated by Ficoll-Histopaque density gradient centrifugation and then cryopreserved in liquid nitrogen vapor phase. Analytical flow cytometry was used to check the purity and quantity of every magnetically sorted T cell population. Each sorted fraction had its genomic DNA isolated and then quantified by UV absorbance on a Nanodrop 2000c.

Material for sequencing was naive CD4+ T cells sorted from blood. The label giving this sample's cell subset or site can be read as: CD45RA+ positively selected. This clonotype was obtained from a man aged 25-40 years in good health. The chain links TRBV27 with TRBJ2-7; TRBD2 is perhaps the D gene, given 6 matching bases. The nucleotide sequence is given as TGTGCCAGCATGCGGTTGAAGCGGGCCGGAGACTACGAGCAGTACTTC. It is translated as CASMRLKRAGDYEQYF.